The TCR beta chain under discussion was sequenced for a study of HIV-infected patients and healthy controls. Antiretroviral therapy had run roughly three months, about 14 weeks, before follow-up blood collection. All unsorted peripheral T cells were captured because whole blood was used without fractionation. The length of the CDR3 is 13 residues. Trimming shortened V by 4 bases and J by 7 bases, and 11 bases separated the two germline ends. This clonotype was observed many times. Reverse transcription used 450 to 550 ng RNA and constant-region primers for alpha and beta. Using multiplexing indices, alpha and beta chain libraries were generated apart by chain-specific third strand synthesis. TCRdb independently ran MiXCR on the 5' RACE reads; one entry per CDR3 protein. In the table there are about 5,700 distinct CDR3 sequences, around 8.8% of which are singletons.

This material consisted of blood, taken during antiretroviral therapy. The receptor's source is an adult with HIV infection. This chain uses TRBV12-3 or TRBV12-4 with TRBJ1-5; D may be TRBD1 (6 bases). CDR3 protein: CASSSGEGQPQHF. The CDR3 bases are TGTGCCAGCAGTTCAGGGGAGGGCCAGCCCCAGCATTTT.